This T cell receptor beta chain was recovered during a study of blood T cell repertoires in COVID-19. Study at large: The origin of the acute and convalescent COVID-19 samples was the United States, Italy and Spain. T cells, B-cell-depleted T cells, or PBMCs supplied cDNA or gDNA.

The germline gives CDR1 SGHRS, CDR2 YFSETQ. This CDR3 region has 15 residues. With V trimmed by 2 bases and J by 6 bases, 7 bases remained unmatched. Authors' analysis steps: The assay estimated nucleated cells by amplifying reference gene primers. Method: immunoSEQ multiplex PCR; TCRdb's copy keeps in-frame clones and lacks some. D and trimming were read from the DNA, whereas the V and J calls and clone size are those reported in that table. Among 150,000 to 200,000 clones, roughly 79% were seen once, and the ten largest hold approximately 15%. The sequenced material came from peripheral blood. The rearrangement links TRBV5-1 to TRBJ2-3, with 9 bases fitting TRBD2. This receptor was identified in a man aged 55 to 69 with active or convalescent COVID-19. The CDR3 DNA is TGCGCCAGCAGCTTCGACGGGACTAGCCTCGATACGCAGTATTTT. Translation: CASSFDGTSLDTQYF.